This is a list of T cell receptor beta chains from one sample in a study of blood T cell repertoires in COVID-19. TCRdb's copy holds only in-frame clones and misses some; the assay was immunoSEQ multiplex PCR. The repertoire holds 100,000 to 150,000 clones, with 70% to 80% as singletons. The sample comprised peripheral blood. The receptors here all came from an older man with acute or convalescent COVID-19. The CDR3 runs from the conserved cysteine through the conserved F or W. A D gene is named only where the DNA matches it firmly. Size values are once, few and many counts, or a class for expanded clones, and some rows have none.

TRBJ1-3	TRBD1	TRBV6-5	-	CASSPGTGLGNTIYF	TGTGCCAGCAGCCCCGGGACAGGGCTCGGAAACACCATATATTTT
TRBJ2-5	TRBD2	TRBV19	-	CASSERGAEGETQYF	TGTGCCAGTAGTGAGCGGGGTGCTGAGGGAGAGACCCAGTACTTC
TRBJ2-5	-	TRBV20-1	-	CSASPATPGSQETQYF	TGCAGTGCTAGTCCCGCAACGCCAGGATCACAAGAGACCCAGTACTTC
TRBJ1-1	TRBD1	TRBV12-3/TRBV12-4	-	CASSLQGVEAFF	TGTGCCAGCAGTTTGCAGGGGGTCGAAGCTTTCTTT
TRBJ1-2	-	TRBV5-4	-	CASSRPDSNYGYTF	TGTGCCAGCAGCCGACCGGACTCTAACTATGGCTACACCTTC
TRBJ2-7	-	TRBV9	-	CASSVAGGFYEQYF	TGTGCCAGCAGCGTAGCTGGAGGGTTCTACGAGCAGTACTTC
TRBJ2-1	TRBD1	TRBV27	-	CASSNQITGGPYNEQFF	TGTGCCAGCAGTAATCAAATTACAGGGGGACCCTACAATGAGCAGTTCTTC
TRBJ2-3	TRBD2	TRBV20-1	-	CSASPGTITDTQYF	TGCAGTGCTAGTCCTGGGACTATCACAGATACGCAGTATTTT
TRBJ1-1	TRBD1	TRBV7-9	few	CASSLGTGGMNTEAFF	TGTGCCAGCAGCTTAGGAACAGGGGGCATGAACACTGAAGCTTTCTTT
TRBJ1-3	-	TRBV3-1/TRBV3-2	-	CASSQPGHGNTIYF	TGTGCCAGCAGCCAGCCGGGACACGGAAACACCATATATTTT
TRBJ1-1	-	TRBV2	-	CASSEARLNTEAFF	TGTGCCAGCAGTGAAGCGCGGTTGAACACTGAAGCTTTCTTT
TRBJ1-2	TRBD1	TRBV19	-	CASGTGVTPYGYTF	TGTGCCAGTGGGACAGGGGTCACCCCCTATGGCTACACCTTC
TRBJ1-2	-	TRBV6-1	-	CASSDTGPPHGYTF	TGTGCCAGCAGTGACACAGGGCCGCCGCATGGCTACACCTTC
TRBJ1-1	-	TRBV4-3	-	CASSQVGDSNTEAFF	TGCGCCAGCAGCCAAGTGGGCGACAGCAACACTGAAGCTTTCTTT
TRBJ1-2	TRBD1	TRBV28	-	CASRATGAVYGYTF	TGTGCCAGCAGGGCCACAGGGGCCGTCTACGGCTACACCTTC
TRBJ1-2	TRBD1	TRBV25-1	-	CASRQGMYYGYTF	TGTGCCAGCAGACAGGGGATGTACTATGGCTACACCTTC
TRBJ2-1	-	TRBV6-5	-	CASSYYLTSREQFF	TGTGCCAGCAGTTATTACCTGACCAGCAGGGAGCAGTTCTTC
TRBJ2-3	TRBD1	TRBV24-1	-	CATSDWGQATDTQYF	TGTGCCACCAGTGATTGGGGACAGGCCACAGATACGCAGTATTTT
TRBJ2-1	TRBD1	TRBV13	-	CASSFGDRERNEQFF	TGTGCCAGCAGCTTCGGAGACAGGGAGCGTAATGAGCAGTTCTTC
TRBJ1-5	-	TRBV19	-	CASTWDTYSNQPQHF	TGTGCCAGTACATGGGACACCTATAGCAATCAGCCCCAGCATTTT
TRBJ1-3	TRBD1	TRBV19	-	CAATGGTGIGNTIYF	TGTGCCGCCACCGGCGGGACAGGGATTGGAAACACCATATATTTT
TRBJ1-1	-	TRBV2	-	CASSSEGGHSTEAFF	TGTGCCAGCAGTTCTGAGGGGGGGCATAGCACTGAAGCTTTCTTT
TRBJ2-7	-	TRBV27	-	CASSLFGGEQYF	TGTGCCAGCAGTTTATTCGGGGGCGAGCAGTACTTC
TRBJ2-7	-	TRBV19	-	CASSIGGAPYEQYF	TGTGCCAGTAGTATCGGCGGGGCCCCCTACGAGCAGTACTTC
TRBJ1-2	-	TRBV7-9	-	CASSLGEDYGYTF	TGTGCCAGCAGCCTCGGGGAGGACTATGGCTACACCTTC
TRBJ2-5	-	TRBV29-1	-	CSVEPSSSAGTQYF	TGCAGCGTTGAACCTAGCTCCTCTGCGGGGACCCAGTACTTC
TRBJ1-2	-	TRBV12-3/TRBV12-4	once	CASSKQVFSGYTF	TGTGCCAGCAGTAAACAGGTTTTTAGCGGCTACACCTTC
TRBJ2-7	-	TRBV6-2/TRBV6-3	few	CASSFGGEQYF	TGTGCCAGCAGCTTCGGAGGAGAGCAGTACTTC
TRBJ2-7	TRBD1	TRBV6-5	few	CASNAPGTGVAEQYF	TGTGCCAGCAACGCCCCCGGGACAGGGGTCGCCGAGCAGTACTTC
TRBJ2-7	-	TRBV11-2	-	CASSHYEQYF	TGTGCCAGCAGCCACTACGAGCAGTACTTC
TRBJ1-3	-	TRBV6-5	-	CASSYSEGSGNTIYF	TGTGCCAGCAGTTACTCGGAGGGCTCTGGAAACACCATATATTTT
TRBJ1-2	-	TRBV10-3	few	CAISEPQGLDYGYTF	TGTGCCATCAGTGAGCCCCAGGGGCTGGACTATGGCTACACCTTC
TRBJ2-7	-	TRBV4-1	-	CASSQALGQVYEQYF	TGCGCCAGCAGCCAAGCCCTAGGACAAGTCTACGAGCAGTACTTC
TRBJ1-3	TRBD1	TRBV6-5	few	CASSYTDRGGNTIYF	TGTGCCAGCAGTTACACTGACAGGGGTGGAAACACCATATATTTT
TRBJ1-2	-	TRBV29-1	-	CSVGGQDYGYTF	TGCAGCGTTGGGGGCCAGGACTATGGCTACACCTTC
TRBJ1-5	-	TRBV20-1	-	CSASTGAQPQHF	TGCAGTGCTAGTACAGGAGCGCAGCCCCAGCATTTT
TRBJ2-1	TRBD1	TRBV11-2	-	CASSLSADRAGYNEQFF	TGTGCCAGCAGCTTGAGCGCCGACAGGGCTGGCTACAATGAGCAGTTCTTC
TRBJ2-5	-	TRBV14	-	CASSASEGETQYF	TGTGCCAGCAGCGCTAGCGAGGGAGAGACCCAGTACTTC
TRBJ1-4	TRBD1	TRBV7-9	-	CASSRTGGTNEKLFF	TGTGCCAGCAGCCGAACAGGGGGAACTAATGAAAAACTGTTTTTT
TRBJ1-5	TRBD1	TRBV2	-	CASSRQGRQPQHF	TGTGCCAGCAGTCGACAGGGCCGGCAGCCCCAGCATTTT
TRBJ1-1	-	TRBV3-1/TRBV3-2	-	CASSQVRAMNTEAFF	TGTGCCAGCAGCCAGGTCAGGGCAATGAACACTGAAGCTTTCTTT
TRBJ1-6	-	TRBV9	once	CASSVERGGSPLHF	TGTGCCAGCAGCGTAGAAAGGGGGGGTTCACCCCTCCACTTT
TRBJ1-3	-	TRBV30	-	CAWSPTRGGNTIYF	TGTGCCTGGAGTCCGACCCGAGGGGGAAACACCATATATTTT
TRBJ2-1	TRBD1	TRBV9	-	CASSSRGPAYNEQFF	TGTGCCAGCAGCTCGAGGGGGCCGGCCTACAATGAGCAGTTCTTC
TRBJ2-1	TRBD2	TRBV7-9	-	CASSPTWTSGVNYEQFF	TGTGCCAGCAGCCCTACCTGGACTAGCGGGGTGAATTATGAGCAGTTCTTC
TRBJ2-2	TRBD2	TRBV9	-	CASSPSGGTGELFF	TGTGCCAGCAGCCCAAGCGGGGGGACCGGGGAGCTGTTTTTT
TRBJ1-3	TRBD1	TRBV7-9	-	CASSSRDRNGNTIYF	TGTGCCAGCAGCTCCCGGGACAGAAATGGAAACACCATATATTTT
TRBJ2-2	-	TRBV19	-	CASSMSLNTGELFF	TGTGCCAGTAGTATGAGTTTAAACACCGGGGAGCTGTTTTTT
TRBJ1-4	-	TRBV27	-	CASKSLQGNEKLFF	TGTGCCAGCAAAAGTCTCCAGGGTAATGAAAAACTGTTTTTT
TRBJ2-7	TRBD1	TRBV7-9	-	CASSTDRAVYEQYF	TGTGCCAGCAGTACCGACAGGGCCGTCTACGAGCAGTACTTC
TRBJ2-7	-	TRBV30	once	CAWSPSVITGEQYF	TGTGCCTGGAGTCCTTCGGTCATTACGGGCGAGCAGTACTTC
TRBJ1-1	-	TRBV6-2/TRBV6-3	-	CASSYSIRALGQNMNTEAFF	TGTGCCAGCAGTTACTCGATAAGGGCCTTAGGACAGAACATGAACACTGAAGCTTTCTTT
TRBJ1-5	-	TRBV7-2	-	CASSLFTVNQPQHF	TGTGCCAGCAGCTTATTCACAGTCAATCAGCCCCAGCATTTT
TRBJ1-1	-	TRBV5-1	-	CASSLGGHWDTEAFF	TGCGCCAGCAGCTTGGGGGGACACTGGGACACTGAAGCTTTCTTT
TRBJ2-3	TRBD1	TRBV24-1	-	CATSDIPATGIDTQYF	TGTGCCACCAGTGATATACCGGCGACAGGGATCGATACGCAGTATTTT
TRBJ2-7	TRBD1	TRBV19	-	CASSYKGQGATLGYEQYF	TGTGCCAGTAGCTATAAGGGACAGGGGGCAACTCTAGGCTACGAGCAGTACTTC
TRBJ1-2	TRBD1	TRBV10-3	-	CAISGDRGIYGYTF	TGTGCCATCAGCGGGGACAGGGGTATCTATGGCTACACCTTC
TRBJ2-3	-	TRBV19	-	CASSIVPSTDTQYF	TGTGCCAGTAGTATTGTCCCTAGCACAGATACGCAGTATTTT